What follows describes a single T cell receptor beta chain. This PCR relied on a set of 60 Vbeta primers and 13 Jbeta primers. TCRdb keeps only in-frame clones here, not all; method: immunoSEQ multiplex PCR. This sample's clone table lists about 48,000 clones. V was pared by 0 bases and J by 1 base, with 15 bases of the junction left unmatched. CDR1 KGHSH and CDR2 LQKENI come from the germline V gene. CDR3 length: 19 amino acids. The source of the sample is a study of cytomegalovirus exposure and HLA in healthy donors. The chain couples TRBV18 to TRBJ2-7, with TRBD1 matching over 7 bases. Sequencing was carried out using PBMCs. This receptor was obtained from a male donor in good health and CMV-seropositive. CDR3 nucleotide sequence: TGTGCCAGCTCACCACCGTTCGGCCGGGCCGGGACAGATTCCTACGAGCAGTACTTC. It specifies CASSPPFGRAGTDSYEQYF.